These 29 T cell receptor beta chains were all obtained from the same sample, sequenced in a study of blood T cell repertoires in COVID-19. Some clones are missing from TCRdb's copy, which holds only in-frame ones; the method was immunoSEQ multiplex PCR. The table has tens of thousands of clones, around nine tenths seen once. Sequenced material: peripheral blood. The receptors stem from a man aged 45 to 65 with COVID-19, enrolled during active disease.

A few counts support this clone. This chain links TRBV12-3 or TRBV12-4 with TRBJ2-7; possible D gene TRBD2, 5 bases. The V gene lost 6 bases and the J gene lost 3 bases, with 6 bases spanning the gap. This CDR3 is built from 11 residues. CDR3 coding DNA: TGTGCCAGCAGGGGGAGCTACGAGCAGTACTTC. Amino acid sequence: CASRGSYEQYF.

V usage is TRBV6-4 and J usage is TRBJ1-2, with 7 nucleotides matching TRBD1. With V trimmed by 5 bases and J by 4 bases, 4 bases remained unmatched. CDR3 length: 13 residues. CDR1 is MRHNA, CDR2 SNTAGT, per germline. CDR3 in amino acids: CASSIRTGYGYTF. CDR3 coding DNA: TGTGCCAGCAGTATAAGGACAGGCTATGGCTACACCTTC.

The chain carries TRBV2 and TRBJ2-5; TRBD2 agrees at 10 bases. J was trimmed by 5 bases and V by 8 bases; bases with no gene match: 5. The CDR3 consists of 13 residues. Per the germline V gene, CDR1 is SNHLY and CDR2 is FYNNEI. Here the CDR3 DNA reads TGTGCCAGCGGACTAGCGGTCGTGGAGACCCAGTACTTC. Protein sequence: CASGLAVVETQYF.

The J gene is TRBJ2-7, the V gene TRBV6-1; D is unclear. The V end lost 1 base, the J end lost 2 bases, and 18 bases lay between the germline ends. The CDR3 sequence is 17 residues long. CDR1 is MNHNS, CDR2 SASEGT, per germline. The CDR3 nucleotides read TGTGCCAGCAGTGAAGGCTTGGCCGGCGACATCGCCTACGAGCAGTACTTC. Translating it yields CASSEGLAGDIAYEQYF.

The chain uses TRBV6-6 and TRBJ2-1; 13 nucleotides agree with TRBD2. V shed 2 bases and J 9 bases; nucleotides not matched to a gene: 7. The germline CDR1 and CDR2 sequences are MNHNY and SVGAGI (reference sequence). The CDR3 totals 16 residues. In nucleotides, the CDR3 is TGTGCCAGCAGTTACACAAGACTAGCGGGAGGCACTGAGCAGTTCTTC. Translation: CASSYTRLAGGTEQFF.

The chain has TRBV24-1 and TRBJ2-5, with 10 bases fitting TRBD2. In germline, CDR1 is KGHDR, CDR2 SFDVKD. J lost 5 bases, V lost 1 base, and 6 bases had no gene match. The CDR3 contains 16 residues. The CDR3 region has the DNA TGTGCCACCAGTGATTTAGGAGCGGGAGGGTTCGAGACCCAGTACTTC. It codes for CATSDLGAGGFETQYF.

The chain combines TRBV9 with TRBJ2-3; the D gene is possibly TRBD1 (5 bases). Trimming removed 0 bases from V and 3 bases from J, with 11 bases in between. Germline loops: CDR1 SGDLS, CDR2 YYNGEE. This CDR3 has 15 residues. CDR3 nucleotide sequence: TGTGCCAGCAGCGTAGGGATGACAGTAACAGATACGCAGTATTTT. This translates into CASSVGMTVTDTQYF.

The rearrangement links TRBV2 to TRBJ1-2; 7 bases are a match to TRBD1. This CDR3 has 13 amino acids. V gave up 6 bases and J gave up 6 bases; unmatched junction bases: 7. Germline V lookup: CDR1 SNHLY, CDR2 FYNNEI. Here the CDR3 DNA reads TGTGCCAGCAGAAATGACAGGGCTGATGGCTACACCTTC. It specifies CASRNDRADGYTF. The full variable domain, rest sourced from reference TRBV2 and TRBJ1-2, is EPEVTQTPSHQVTQMGQEVILRCVPISNHLYFYWYRQILGQKVEFLVSFYNNEISEKSEIFDDQFSVERPDGSNFTLKIRSTKLEDSAMYFCASRNDRADGYTFGSGTRLTVV.

V and J are TRBV5-5 and TRBJ2-7; TRBD2 matches 9 bases. CDR1 SGHKS and CDR2 YYEKEE come from the germline V gene (reference sequence). J was trimmed by 7 bases and V by 0 bases; bases with no gene match: 8. The CDR3 is 15 residues long. The CDR3 sequence: CASSLVVAGAGEQYF. CDR3 DNA: TGTGCCAGCAGCTTGGTAGTAGCGGGAGCGGGGGAGCAGTACTTC.

V gene TRBV4-1 combines with J gene TRBJ1-2, with D hard to call. V was shortened by 0 bases and J by 5 bases, with 13 bases between the two germline ends. The CDR3 contains 15 residues. Germline CDR1 and CDR2: MGHRA and YSYEKL. CDR3 bases: TGCGCCAGCAGCCAAGATCGCGGGGTCCCTTATGGCTACACCTTC. Amino acids: CASSQDRGVPYGYTF.

The V and J genes are TRBV30 and TRBJ2-1, with 10 bases that match TRBD2. The CDR3 is made up of 15 amino acids. With 0 bases clipped from V and 10 bases from J, the junction kept 9 bases outside the gene matches. Germline V gene sequence: CDR1 GTSNPN, CDR2 SVGIG (reference sequence). CDR3 nucleotide sequence: TGTGCCTGGAGTGTAAAGGCTAGCGGGAGCAAAGAGCAGTTCTTC. It codes for CAWSVKASGSKEQFF.

This clone occurred once. The chain carries TRBV5-6 and TRBJ1-2; 10 nucleotides match TRBD1. Germline V gives CDR1 SGHDT, CDR2 YYEEEE. The CDR3 totals 16 residues. Trimming at V came to 3 bases and at J to 4 bases, leaving 9 bases not matched to a gene. Here the CDR3 DNA reads TGTGCCAGCAGCTATAGGCGGGGACAGGGGAGCTATGGCTACACCTTC. Translated: CASSYRRGQGSYGYTF.

This clone was seen a single time. V and J are TRBV18 and TRBJ2-1, with a possible D match to TRBD2 (6 bases). CDR1 is KGHSH and CDR2 is LQKENI in the germline V gene. The CDR3 is made up of 15 amino acids. The V and J ends lost 0 bases and 9 bases respectively, with 15 bases between them. The DNA for the CDR3 is TGTGCCAGCTCACCACCGAACGGGAGAGACAGTGAGCAGTTCTTC. It specifies CASSPPNGRDSEQFF.

This chain joins TRBV6-5 and TRBJ2-1; tentative D call: TRBD1 (5 bases). This CDR3 has 13 residues. The V end was cut by 6 bases, the J end by 4 bases, with 10 bases between. Looked up from germline, CDR1 is MNHEY and CDR2 is SVGAGI. The CDR3 coding sequence is TGTGCCAGCAGCCGTGGACAATACAATGAGCAGTTCTTC. This translates into CASSRGQYNEQFF.

This chain links TRBV4-3 with TRBJ1-3; D gene ambiguous. Germline-derived CDR1 and CDR2 are LGHNA and YSLEER. The CDR3 extends over 15 amino acids. Trimming shortened V by 1 base and J by 3 bases, and 10 bases separated the two germline ends. In nucleotides, the CDR3 is TGCGCCAGCAGCCAAGTCGCTAGGATTGGAAACACCATATATTTT. Translated: CASSQVARIGNTIYF.

The chain carries TRBV19 and TRBJ2-5; TRBD2 matches 12 bases. The length of the CDR3 is 16 residues. Looked up from germline, CDR1 is LNHDA and CDR2 is SQIVND (reference sequence). The junction had 5 bases not matched to a gene; V was cut back by 5 bases and J by 1 base. The CDR3 sequence: CASSSRLAGAQETQYF. The CDR3 nucleotides are TGTGCCAGTAGTTCGCGACTAGCGGGAGCCCAAGAGACCCAGTACTTC.

This rearrangement joins TRBV3-1 (or the pseudogene TRBV3-2) to TRBJ2-5; 7 bases line up with TRBD2. Germline CDR1 LGHDT, CDR2 YNNKEL (reference sequence). With 0 bases clipped from V and 4 bases from J, the junction kept 11 bases outside the gene matches. The CDR3 contains 17 residues. The CDR3 DNA reads as TGTGCCAGCAGCCAAGAAGGGGAGGGACCCCCCCCAGAGACCCAGTACTTC. It codes for CASSQEGEGPPPETQYF.

The genes are TRBV7-2 and TRBJ1-1; 8 bases line up with TRBD1. V lost 4 bases to trimming and J lost 6 bases; unmatched junction nucleotides: 13. This CDR3 has 16 residues. Germline V lookup: CDR1 SGHTA, CDR2 FQGNSA. CDR3 DNA sequence: TGTGCCAGCAGCTCCTCCGGGACAGGTTATAGGGCTGAAGCTTTCTTT. Encoded protein: CASSSSGTGYRAEAFF.

J is TRBJ1-2 and V is TRBV9; TRBD1 matches 8 bases. V trimming: 6 bases; J trimming: 2 bases; junction bases outside the gene matches: 6. This CDR3 has 14 residues. In germline, CDR1 is SGDLS, CDR2 YYNGEE. CDR3: CASNLGQGNYGYTF. The CDR3 DNA follows: TGTGCCAGCAATCTTGGACAGGGAAACTATGGCTACACCTTC.

The gene calls are TRBV5-1 and TRBJ2-5, with a tentative D call TRBD2 (5 bases). The CDR3 totals 15 residues. The V end lost 4 bases, the J end lost 7 bases, and 20 bases lay between the germline ends. Germline lookup yields CDR1 SGHRS and CDR2 YFSETQ. CDR3 region: CASSNPGRRGLTQYF. In nucleotides, the CDR3 is TGCGCCAGCAGCAATCCCGGCCGACGAGGGTTGACCCAGTACTTC. The full variable domain, its missing parts supplied by reference TRBV5-1 and TRBJ2-5, is KAGVTQTPRYLIKTRGQQVTLSCSPISGHRSVSWYQQTPGQGLQFLFEYFSETQRNKGNFPGRFSGRQFSNSRSEMNVSTLELGDSALYLCASSNPGRRGLTQYFGPGTRLLVL.

The V call is TRBV10-3, the J call TRBJ1-3; D gene uncertain. The CDR3 totals 14 residues. CDR1 and CDR2 from the germline V gene are ENHRY and SYGVKD. Trimming shortened V by 0 bases and J by 1 base, and 4 bases separated the two germline ends. The CDR3 loop reads CAISESGSGNTIYF. The DNA of the CDR3 is TGTGCCATCAGTGAGTCCGGGTCTGGAAACACCATATATTTT.

This clone has only one observation. The chain is built from TRBV19 and TRBJ2-5; D gene ambiguous. Germline CDR1 reads LNHDA; CDR2 reads SQIVND (reference sequence). The CDR3 extends over 13 amino acids. The V and J ends lost 3 bases and 2 bases respectively, with 7 bases between them. The CDR3, as DNA: TGTGCCAGTAGTATTGCCGGGCAAGAGACCCAGTACTTC. Its translation: CASSIAGQETQYF.

The V gene is TRBV6-5, the J gene TRBJ1-1; a possible D gene is TRBD1 (5 bases). Trimming stripped 8 bases from V and 1 base from J, with 17 bases between. The CDR3 spans 15 residues. Germline V lookup: CDR1 MNHEY, CDR2 SVGAGI. The CDR3 coding sequence is TGTGCCAGCTACCGGGGGGGGAGGTCGAACACTGAAGCTTTCTTT. Its translation is CASYRGGRSNTEAFF.

The chain is built from TRBV7-3 and TRBJ2-1; 11 bases are a match to TRBD2. V gave up 6 bases and J gave up 4 bases; unmatched junction bases: 2. Germline V lookup: CDR1 SGHTA, CDR2 FQGTGA. The CDR3 is 14 amino acids. The CDR3 loop is CASSRTSGYNEQFF. CDR3 nucleotide sequence: TGTGCCAGCAGTCGGACTAGCGGGTACAATGAGCAGTTCTTC.

The V and J genes are TRBV5-1 and TRBJ2-7; TRBD2 aligns across 7 bases. Germline V gives CDR1 SGHRS, CDR2 YFSETQ. This CDR3 spans 15 amino acids. Germline trimming cut 4 bases from V and 2 bases from J; bases unmatched to any gene: 9. The CDR3 reads CASSASGGGPYEQYF. CDR3 sequence (DNA): TGCGCCAGCAGCGCATCGGGGGGAGGGCCCTACGAGCAGTACTTC. Full variable domain (remainder filled in from reference TRBV5-1 and TRBJ2-7): KAGVTQTPRYLIKTRGQQVTLSCSPISGHRSVSWYQQTPGQGLQFLFEYFSETQRNKGNFPGRFSGRQFSNSRSEMNVSTLELGDSALYLCASSASGGGPYEQYFGPGTRLTVT.

The chain has TRBV7-9 and TRBJ2-1; D is unclear. This CDR3 comprises 18 residues. Trimming took 5 bases from V and 0 from J, leaving 20 bases between them. Per the germline V gene, CDR1 is SEHNR and CDR2 is FQNEAQ (reference sequence). In DNA form, the CDR3 reads TGTGCCAGCAGCCCCGCGGCCGCGAGCCGCACCTCCTACAATGAGCAGTTCTTC. Its translation: CASSPAAASRTSYNEQFF.

J is TRBJ2-3 and V is TRBV3-1 (or the pseudogene TRBV3-2); D may be TRBD1 (5 bases). V was cut by 2 bases and J by 6 bases, with 18 bases left in between. The CDR3 consists of 16 residues. Germline values: CDR1 LGHDT, CDR2 YNNKEL (reference sequence). The CDR3 DNA sequence: TGTGCCAGCAGCCAAAGCATGGGTGGGGCGGCGGATACGCAGTATTTT. Translating it yields CASSQSMGGAADTQYF.

The CDR3: CASSLDRGTNEKLFF. The DNA of the CDR3 is TGTGCCAGCAGCCTGGACAGGGGGACTAATGAAAAACTGTTTTTT. The chain carries TRBV5-8 and TRBJ1-4, with 10 bases aligning to TRBD1. Germline V CDR1 and CDR2: SGHTS, YDEGEE. This CDR3 region has 15 residues. After removal of 4 bases from V and 2 bases from J, the junction contained 2 bases not matched to a gene. Full variable domain (missing parts from reference TRBV5-8 and TRBJ1-4): EAGVTQSPTHLIKTRGQQATLRCSPISGHTSVYWYQQALGLGLQFLLWYDEGEERNRGNFPPRFSGRQFPNYSSELNVNALELEDSALYLCASSLDRGTNEKLFFGSGTQLSVL.

V gene TRBV5-1 combines with J gene TRBJ2-1; 11 positions match TRBD2. Germline CDR1 reads SGHRS; CDR2 reads YFSETQ. The CDR3 extends over 16 amino acids. Trimming took 0 bases from V and 8 from J; bases not matched to a gene: 7. The CDR3 bases are TGCGCCAGCAGCTTGGAGGGACTAGCGGATGTCTATGAGCAGTTCTTC. Residues: CASSLEGLADVYEQFF. Variable domain in full (rest from reference TRBV5-1 and TRBJ2-1): KAGVTQTPRYLIKTRGQQVTLSCSPISGHRSVSWYQQTPGQGLQFLFEYFSETQRNKGNFPGRFSGRQFSNSRSEMNVSTLELGDSALYLCASSLEGLADVYEQFFGPGTRLTVL.